A selection of T cell receptor beta chains follows, all from one sample in a study of T cell responses to AZD1222 COVID-19 vaccine. Only in-frame clones appear in the TCRdb table, and some are missing; sequencing was by immunoSEQ multiplex PCR. Of 80,000 to 100,000 clones listed, more than 80% are singletons. The material was peripheral blood, obtained 28 days after the second AZD1222 dose. All receptors derive from an adult who received the AZD1222 COVID-19 vaccine. The CDR3 runs from the conserved cysteine through the conserved F or W. A D gene is named only where the DNA matches it firmly. Rows may omit the clone size; those that give it use once, few, many or a size class.

.	TRBV19	TRBD1	CASSRDSQETQYF
.	TRBV4-3	.	CASSQGARDEQYF
.	TRBV4-2	.	CASSQVSFRGGAGVYGYTF
.	TRBV19	.	CASSIRGTGGSNQPQHF
once	TRBV19	.	CASSIQGGQETQYF
.	TRBV13	TRBD1	CASSAPGQRITEAFF
.	TRBV29-1	.	CSVRTSETQYF
.	TRBV4-2	.	CASSPLSGRNTGELFF
.	TRBV19	.	CASSPRVLMMNTEAFF
.	TRBV10-3	TRBD1	CAISESGTGRPNQPQHF
.	TRBV3-1/TRBV3-2	TRBD1	CASSYTGTGGTDTQYF
few	TRBV5-1	TRBD1	CASSLDGQGATEAFF
.	TRBV19	.	CASSRDTDSPLHF
.	TRBV3-1/TRBV3-2	.	CASSQRSPQDRQETQYF
.	TRBV15	.	CATSTTTGELSYNEQFF
.	TRBV6-5	.	CASRRGVYNSPLHF
.	TRBV7-3	TRBD2	CASSLGTSSYNEQFF
.	TRBV11-2	.	CASSSYDSNEKLFF
.	TRBV10-3	.	CAISTTGGEETQYF
.	TRBV29-1	.	CSVDSGVQETQYF
.	TRBV29-1	.	CSVNIAAAEDSYNEQFF
.	TRBV11-1	.	CASSFFRTADYEQYF
.	TRBV7-6	.	CASSVGPTHYYNEQFF
.	TRBV2	TRBD1	CASRETGHEKLFF
.	TRBV10-3	.	CAISLDQAGYTF
.	TRBV5-8	.	CASSQGVSYNEQFF